The 29 T cell receptor beta chains below were found in one sample sequenced in a study of blood T cell repertoires in COVID-19. Profiling relied on immunoSEQ multiplex PCR, and the TCRdb table lists in-frame clones only, not all of them. The sample records about 170,000 clones, about 85% being singletons. What was sequenced was peripheral blood. These receptors were taken from a man aged 55 to 70 with acute or convalescent COVID-19.

The CDR3 loop reads CASSPRQGWDTGELFF. For the CDR3, the DNA is TGTGCCAGCAGCCCGCGACAGGGATGGGACACCGGGGAGCTGTTTTTT. This chain uses TRBV11-3 with TRBJ2-2; 7 positions agree with TRBD1. Germline values: CDR1 SGHNT, CDR2 YENEEA. The V gene end was trimmed by 5 bases and the J gene end by 3 bases; junction bases not matched to a gene: 9. The CDR3 has 16 amino acids.

This chain joins TRBV5-1 and TRBJ2-7, with D possibly matching TRBD1 (5 bases). There are 14 residues in the CDR3. Trimming removed 4 bases from V and 3 bases from J, with 14 bases in between. Germline V CDR1 and CDR2: SGHRS, YFSETQ. The CDR3: CASSASTVRYEQYF. The CDR3 nucleotides are TGCGCCAGCAGCGCTTCGACAGTACGCTACGAGCAGTACTTC.

This clone has more than one count but fewer than ten. The CDR3, as DNA: TGTGCCAGCAGCTTGGAACACAACTCTGGAAACACCATATATTTT. As protein: CASSLEHNSGNTIYF. This chain joins TRBV5-5 and TRBJ1-3; D is unclear. Per the germline V gene, CDR1 is SGHKS and CDR2 is YYEKEE (reference sequence). The CDR3 has 15 residues. The V end lost 0 bases, the J end lost 0 bases, and 7 bases lay between the germline ends.

The chain combines TRBV5-6 with TRBJ1-1; possibly TRBD1 for D (5 bases). Germline CDR1 reads SGHDT; CDR2 reads YYEEEE. V lost 4 bases and J lost 4, with 11 bases in between. This CDR3 has 13 residues. Here the CDR3 reads CASSLGGGTEAFF. CDR3 DNA: TGTGCCAGCAGCCTCGGGGGGGGCACTGAAGCTTTCTTT.

J is TRBJ2-7 and V is TRBV3-1 (or the pseudogene TRBV3-2), with TRBD1 matching 11 bases. The CDR3 extends over 14 amino acids. V was clipped by 0 bases and J by 6 bases; unmatched bases: 1. Germline assignment: CDR1 LGHDT and CDR2 YNNKEL (reference sequence). CDR3 sequence reads: CASSQDGTGGEQYF. The DNA of the CDR3 is TGTGCCAGCAGCCAAGATGGGACAGGGGGCGAGCAGTACTTC.

This clone was seen once. The J gene is TRBJ2-7, the V gene TRBV5-4; TRBD1 agrees at 11 bases. V lost 3 bases and J lost 5; bases outside the gene matches: 4. CDR3 length: 14 residues. Per germline, CDR1 SGHNT and CDR2 YYREEE (reference sequence). In nucleotides, the CDR3 is TGTGCCAGCAGCTCCCCGGGACAGGGGGACGAGCAGTACGTC. Translation gives CASSSPGQGDEQYV.

CDR3 amino acids: CASSLEVGSGSGNTIYF. In DNA form, the CDR3 reads TGTGCCAGCAGCTTAGAAGTTGGCAGCGGCTCTGGAAACACCATATATTTT. This chain joins TRBV7-9 and TRBJ1-3; D remains ambiguous. This CDR3 has 17 residues. The ends were cut back, 1 base at V and 0 bases at J, with 13 bases in the middle. Germline CDR1 and CDR2: SEHNR and FQNEAQ (reference sequence).

The chain joins TRBV7-9 to TRBJ2-5; 10 bases line up with TRBD1. The CDR3 is made up of 15 amino acids. Germline V gives CDR1 SEHNR, CDR2 FQNEAQ (reference sequence). The trim removed 5 bases at V and 5 bases at J, leaving 8 bases unmatched. CDR3 sequence reads: CASSATGGRGETQYF. CDR3 nucleotides: TGTGCCAGCAGCGCGACAGGGGGCAGGGGGGAGACCCAGTACTTC.

The chain has TRBV6-5 and TRBJ1-2; TRBD1 aligns across 7 bases. J was trimmed by 4 bases and V by 2 bases; bases with no gene match: 4. The CDR3 covers 14 residues. In germline, CDR1 is MNHEY, CDR2 SVGAGI. The CDR3: CASSYEGAVYGYTF. The DNA for the CDR3 is TGTGCCAGCAGTTACGAGGGGGCCGTCTATGGCTACACCTTC.

The gene calls are TRBV5-6 and TRBJ2-1, with TRBD2 identical over 8 bases. The CDR3 sequence is 13 residues long. The trim removed 4 bases at V and 9 bases at J, leaving 6 bases unmatched. The germline gives CDR1 SGHDT, CDR2 YYEEEE. CDR3: CASSGAGGFEQFF. The CDR3 DNA reads as TGTGCCAGCAGCGGGGCGGGGGGCTTTGAGCAGTTCTTC.

The rearrangement uses TRBV18 and TRBJ2-2; D unclear. The germline gives CDR1 KGHSH, CDR2 LQKENI. There are 16 residues in the CDR3. Trimming left V 4 bases short and J 3 bases short, with 15 bases between. DNA for the CDR3: TGTGCCAGCTCACTGTCTCCCAGGTCGGACACCGGGGAGCTGTTTTTT. Protein product: CASSLSPRSDTGELFF.

The chain is built from TRBV4-1 and TRBJ1-4, with unresolved D. Germline CDR1 MGHRA, CDR2 YSYEKL. This CDR3 has 16 amino acids. Trimming left V 0 bases short and J 8 bases short, with 16 bases between. CDR3 loop: CASSQEGRVGEEKLFF. CDR3 in DNA: TGCGCCAGCAGCCAAGAGGGTCGGGTAGGTGAGGAAAAACTGTTTTTT.

Here the CDR3 reads CASSSQGTYGYTF. DNA of the CDR3: TGTGCCAGCAGCTCTCAGGGCACCTATGGCTACACCTTC. The gene calls are TRBV5-4 and TRBJ1-2, with D perhaps matching TRBD1 (5 bases). CDR3 length: 13 amino acids. Germline V gene sequence: CDR1 SGHNT, CDR2 YYREEE (reference sequence). V was pared by 3 bases and J by 4 bases, with 10 bases between.

This clone appeared once. The chain recombines TRBV2 with TRBJ1-6; possible D gene TRBD1, 5 bases. The germline V and J ends were trimmed by 4 bases and 6 bases, with 7 bases remaining between them. The germline gives CDR1 SNHLY, CDR2 FYNNEI. This CDR3 spans 13 amino acids. The CDR3 spells CASSATANSPLHF. CDR3 in DNA: TGTGCCAGCAGTGCGACAGCTAATTCACCCCTCCACTTT.

A word on this clone: At the DNA level, this CDR3 is encoded by other sequences in the same sample as well. The chain links TRBV5-5 to TRBJ1-3; a weak D match, TRBD1 (6 bases). V was shortened by 2 bases and J by 6 bases, with 9 bases between the two germline ends. The germline V gene has CDR1 SGHKS and CDR2 YYEKEE (reference sequence). The CDR3 loop spans 13 amino acids. CDR3 coding DNA: TGTGCCAGCAGCTTACAGGGTGCAAACACCATATATTTT. Translating gives CASSLQGANTIYF.

In regard to this clone: Its ends do not fully match the called genes, so a read error is possible. In DNA, the CDR3 is TGTGCCAGCAGCGCCTCCGGGACAGGGGATAACTTC. Its protein product is CASSASGTGDNF. J is TRBJ2-4 and V is TRBV11-3, with 10 bases lining up with TRBD1. Germline V gives CDR1 SGHNT, CDR2 YENEEA. The CDR3 is 12 amino acids.

The V and J genes are TRBV18 and TRBJ1-3; the match to TRBD1 covers 7 bases. The V and J ends lost 4 bases and 6 bases, in that order; junction bases with no gene match: 6. The CDR3 has 14 residues. Germline V CDR1 and CDR2: KGHSH, LQKENI. CDR3 in amino acids: CASSLDRDENTIYF. CDR3 nucleotide sequence: TGTGCCAGCTCACTCGACAGGGATGAAAACACCATATATTTT.

V and J are TRBV27 and TRBJ1-2; TRBD1 matches at 7 bases. Germline loops: CDR1 MNHEY, CDR2 SMNVEV (reference sequence). The CDR3 is 15 amino acids. Trimming took 1 base from V and 4 from J; bases not matched to a gene: 6. The DNA for the CDR3 is TGTGCCAGCAGTTTATGGTCTCAGGGGGGCTATGGCTACACCTTC. Translated, it gives CASSLWSQGGYGYTF.

The CDR3 nucleotides read TGCGCCAGCAGCTTGGCAGGGCCCAGGGGGGAGACCCAGTACTTC. Residues: CASSLAGPRGETQYF. The V and J genes are TRBV5-1 and TRBJ2-5; 7 nucleotides line up with TRBD1. V shed 0 bases, J shed 5 bases, and the junction held 7 bases outside the gene matches. The CDR3 runs to 15 residues. From germline, CDR1 is SGHRS and CDR2 YFSETQ.

Only a few counts were recorded for this clone. This sequence joins TRBV19 and TRBJ2-7; the D is unclear. V lost 4 bases to trimming and J lost 3 bases, with 10 bases between them. In germline, CDR1 is LNHDA, CDR2 SQIVND (reference sequence). The CDR3 has 13 amino acids. The CDR3 sequence: CASSTPQHYEQYF. The DNA for the CDR3 is TGTGCCAGTAGTACACCCCAACACTACGAGCAGTACTTC.

The V and J genes are TRBV6-1 and TRBJ1-2, with a weak D call TRBD1 (6 bases). CDR1 and CDR2 from the germline V gene are MNHNS and SASEGT. CDR3 length: 16 residues. The V and J ends lost 4 bases and 0 bases respectively, with 15 bases between them. CDR3 DNA: TGTGCCAGCAGTGTCTCGACAGGCTCGGCTAACTATGGCTACACCTTC. This codes for CASSVSTGSANYGYTF.

The chain uses TRBV6-6 and TRBJ1-5; tentatively, D is TRBD1 (5 bases). Trimming took off 2 bases at V and 3 bases at J, with 8 bases between the two ends. Germline V gives CDR1 MNHNY, CDR2 SVGAGI (reference sequence). This CDR3 is built from 14 residues. The CDR3 region has the DNA TGTGCCAGCAGTTACCAGGGCACCAATCAGCCCCAGCATTTT. Translating gives CASSYQGTNQPQHF.

The chain recombines TRBV10-3 with TRBJ1-1, with D tentatively TRBD1 (5 bases). Per the germline V gene, CDR1 is ENHRY and CDR2 is SYGVKD. The CDR3 covers 12 residues. The V and J ends lost 6 bases and 4 bases respectively, with 9 bases between them. CDR3 loop: CAISHQGTEAFF. The DNA of the CDR3 is TGTGCCATCAGCCATCAGGGCACTGAAGCTTTCTTT.

The V and J genes are TRBV4-1 and TRBJ1-4, with D maybe TRBD1 (6 bases). The V and J ends lost 0 bases and 11 bases respectively, with 22 bases between them. The CDR3 runs to 17 residues. Germline V gene sequence: CDR1 MGHRA, CDR2 YSYEKL. CDR3 loop: CASSQDRGQAVVDKLFF. The DNA for the CDR3 is TGCGCCAGCAGCCAAGATCGGGGACAAGCAGTGGTTGACAAACTGTTTTTT.

The rearrangement links TRBV27 to TRBJ2-3; a weak D match, TRBD2 (6 bases). CDR3 length equals 14 residues. The ends were cut back, 3 bases at V and 2 bases at J, with 9 bases in the middle. Per germline, CDR1 MNHEY and CDR2 SMNVEV (reference sequence). DNA for the CDR3: TGTGCCAGCAGTTTCGGCGGGGTCACAGATACGCAGTATTTT. The encoded protein is CASSFGGVTDTQYF.

This clone appeared once. V and J are TRBV2 and TRBJ2-7, with D uncertain. CDR1 is SNHLY, CDR2 FYNNEI, per germline. This CDR3 has 13 amino acids. The ends were cut back, 4 bases at V and 1 base at J, with 8 bases in the middle. The chain's CDR3 is CASSVVGSYEQYF. In nucleotides, the CDR3 is TGTGCCAGCAGTGTCGTCGGGTCCTACGAGCAGTACTTC. Full variable domain (remainder filled in from reference TRBV2 and TRBJ2-7): EPEVTQTPSHQVTQMGQEVILRCVPISNHLYFYWYRQILGQKVEFLVSFYNNEISEKSEIFDDQFSVERPDGSNFTLKIRSTKLEDSAMYFCASSVVGSYEQYFGPGTRLTVT.

J is TRBJ1-4 and V is TRBV30; tentative D call: TRBD1 (6 bases). This CDR3 contains 17 residues. V dropped 4 bases and J dropped 7 bases, with 25 bases sitting between them. CDR1 is GTSNPN and CDR2 is SVGIG in the germline V gene (reference sequence). The CDR3 here is CAWIRLWTTGLGEKLFF. The DNA for the CDR3 is TGTGCCTGGATAAGACTATGGACCACAGGGCTGGGTGAAAAACTGTTTTTT.

This chain uses TRBV6-5 with TRBJ1-2; 7 bases are a match to TRBD1. J gave up 2 bases and V 5 bases, and 8 bases lay outside the gene matches. In germline, CDR1 is MNHEY, CDR2 SVGAGI. This CDR3 spans 15 amino acids. The CDR3 sequence is CASSMAGGYNYGYTF. The CDR3 DNA sequence: TGTGCCAGCAGTATGGCAGGGGGTTACAACTATGGCTACACCTTC.

The chain joins TRBV30 to TRBJ1-4, with 8 positions matching TRBD1. The CDR3 is 16 residues long. CDR1 GTSNPN and CDR2 SVGIG come from the germline V gene (reference sequence). J gave up 5 bases and V 4 bases, and 12 bases lay outside the gene matches. The CDR3 is CAWTVQSTGVNEKLFF. In nucleotides, the CDR3 is TGTGCCTGGACTGTCCAGTCGACAGGGGTAAATGAAAAACTGTTTTTT.